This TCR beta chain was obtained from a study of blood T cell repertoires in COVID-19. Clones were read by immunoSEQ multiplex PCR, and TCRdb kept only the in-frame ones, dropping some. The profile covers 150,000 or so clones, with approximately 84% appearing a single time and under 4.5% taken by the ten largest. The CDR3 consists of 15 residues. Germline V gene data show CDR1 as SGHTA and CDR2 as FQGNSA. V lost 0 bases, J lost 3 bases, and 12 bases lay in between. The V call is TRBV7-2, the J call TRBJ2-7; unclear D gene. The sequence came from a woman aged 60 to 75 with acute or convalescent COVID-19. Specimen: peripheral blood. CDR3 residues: CASSLAPGTHYEQYF. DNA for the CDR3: TGTGCCAGCAGCTTAGCCCCAGGTACTCACTACGAGCAGTACTTC.